What follows are 18 T cell receptor beta chains derived from one specimen sequenced in a study of cytomegalovirus exposure and HLA in healthy donors. PCR amplification relied on 60 Vbeta primers (plus 13 Jbeta primers). Only in-frame clones appear in the TCRdb table, and some are missing; sequencing was by immunoSEQ multiplex PCR. In the table there are around 150,000 clones, 55% to 70% of which are singletons. The specimen was PBMCs. The receptors come from a woman in her twenties or thirties in good health and CMV-seropositive.

The rearrangement links TRBV5-1 to TRBJ1-1; tentatively, D is TRBD1 (6 bases). CDR3 length: 13 residues. V shed 4 bases and J shed 6 bases, with 13 bases lying between them. CDR1 SGHRS and CDR2 YFSETQ come from the germline V gene. The CDR3 DNA reads TGCGCCAGCAGCCCCACTGGGGGCGCTGAAGCTTTCTTT. Residues: CASSPTGGAEAFF. Full variable domain (missing parts from reference TRBV5-1 and TRBJ1-1): KAGVTQTPRYLIKTRGQQVTLSCSPISGHRSVSWYQQTPGQGLQFLFEYFSETQRNKGNFPGRFSGRQFSNSRSEMNVSTLELGDSALYLCASSPTGGAEAFFGQGTRLTVV.

The chain uses TRBV27 and TRBJ1-6; perhaps TRBD1 as D (5 bases). V lost 3 bases, J lost 10 bases, and 13 bases lay in between. The CDR3 runs 14 residues. Looked up from germline, CDR1 is MNHEY and CDR2 is SMNVEV (reference sequence). Here the CDR3 DNA reads TGTGCCAGCAGTTTTGGGGGGGTTGGATCACCCCTCCACTTT. Protein product: CASSFGGVGSPLHF.

The genes are TRBV30 and TRBJ2-7, with 10 bases that match TRBD2. Germline CDR1 is GTSNPN and CDR2 is SVGIG (reference sequence). CDR3 length equals 14 residues. V shed 5 bases and J 6 bases; nucleotides not matched to a gene: 10. CDR3 residues: CAWLDVAGGLEQYF. For the CDR3, the DNA is TGTGCCTGGCTTGACGTAGCGGGGGGCCTCGAGCAGTACTTC. Filled out from reference TRBV30 and TRBJ2-7, the complete variable domain reads SQTIHQWPATLVQPVGSPLSLECTVEGTSNPNLYWYRQAAGRGLQLLFYSVGIGQISSEVPQNLSASRPQDRQFILSSKKLLLSDSGFYLCAWLDVAGGLEQYFGPGTRLTVT.

The chain uses TRBV19 and TRBJ1-2; 9 nucleotides align to TRBD1. J lost 10 bases, V lost 8 bases, and 11 bases had no gene match. This CDR3 spans 13 amino acids. Germline V CDR1 and CDR2: LNHDA, SQIVND (reference sequence). CDR3 coding DNA: TGTGCCAGTCTAAAACAGGGGGCCTTGGACTACACCTTC. It codes for CASLKQGALDYTF.

The V call is TRBV7-9, the J call TRBJ2-1, with 10 bases that match TRBD2. The CDR3 length is 15 residues. The junction had 4 bases not matched to a gene; V was cut back by 5 bases and J by 3 bases. Germline CDR1 SEHNR, CDR2 FQNEAQ (reference sequence). The CDR3 region is CASSQGTSDYNEQFF. CDR3 coding DNA: TGTGCCAGCAGCCAAGGGACTAGCGACTACAATGAGCAGTTCTTC.

The chain couples TRBV2 to TRBJ2-5; D might be TRBD2 (6 bases). Germline V CDR1 and CDR2: SNHLY, FYNNEI. The CDR3 spans 14 residues. V lost 4 bases and J 7 bases, leaving 16 bases between the germline ends. The CDR3 sequence is CASSGWRDGGTQYF. CDR3 bases: TGTGCCAGCAGTGGATGGAGGGATGGGGGGACCCAGTACTTC.

This clone turned up a few times. The chain carries TRBV30 and TRBJ2-5; 9 bases line up with TRBD2. The V and J ends lost 6 bases and 1 base, in that order; junction bases with no gene match: 9. Germline CDR1 and CDR2: GTSNPN and SVGIG (reference sequence). This CDR3 has 15 residues. The CDR3 sequence: CACTPSGVFQETQYF. CDR3 DNA: TGTGCCTGCACACCTAGCGGGGTTTTCCAAGAGACCCAGTACTTC. The entire variable domain, with the rest obtained from reference TRBV30 and TRBJ2-5, is as follows: SQTIHQWPATLVQPVGSPLSLECTVEGTSNPNLYWYRQAAGRGLQLLFYSVGIGQISSEVPQNLSASRPQDRQFILSSKKLLLSDSGFYLCACTPSGVFQETQYFGPGTRLLVL.

This chain links TRBV5-4 with TRBJ2-4; perhaps TRBD2 as D (6 bases). Deletions cut 4 bases from V and 1 base from J, with 9 bases between. In germline, CDR1 is SGHNT, CDR2 YYREEE (reference sequence). The CDR3 is 14 residues long. CDR3 nucleotides: TGTGCCAGCAGCAGCGGGTCTGCCAAAAACATTCAGTACTTC. It specifies CASSSGSAKNIQYF. The full variable domain, its missing parts supplied by reference TRBV5-4 and TRBJ2-4, is ETGVTQSPTHLIKTRGQQVTLRCSSQSGHNTVSWYQQALGQGPQFIFQYYREEENGRGNFPPRFSGLQFPNYSSELNVNALELDDSALYLCASSSGSAKNIQYFGAGTRLSVL.

This clone showed up just a few times. The chain combines TRBV6-5 with TRBJ1-5; TRBD1 agrees at 8 bases. The V gene end was trimmed by 3 bases and the J gene end by 4 bases; junction bases not matched to a gene: 5. The germline V gene has CDR1 MNHEY and CDR2 SVGAGI. The length of the CDR3 is 15 residues. Here the CDR3 DNA reads TGTGCCAGCAGTTATTCTGACAGGGGTAATCAGCCCCAGCATTTT. It codes for CASSYSDRGNQPQHF.

A few counts support this clone. J is TRBJ2-7 and V is TRBV6-5; no firm D call. CDR1 is MNHEY and CDR2 is SVGAGI in the germline V gene. The CDR3 consists of 14 residues. V gave up 2 bases and J gave up 2 bases, with 10 bases separating them. The CDR3 coding sequence is TGTGCCAGCAGTTACATGTACGGTACCTACGAGCAGTACTTC. Translated: CASSYMYGTYEQYF.

V is TRBV6-5 and J is TRBJ2-7; D perhaps matches TRBD1 (6 bases). Germline values: CDR1 MNHEY, CDR2 SVGAGI. Trimming shortened V by 0 bases and J by 4 bases, and 13 bases separated the two germline ends. The CDR3 is 15 residues long. In DNA, the CDR3 is TGTGCCAGCAGTTACTCGACGGACAGACGGTACGAGCAGTACTTC. Translation: CASSYSTDRRYEQYF.

This rearrangement joins TRBV2 to TRBJ2-7; D is uncertain. The V end was cut by 4 bases, the J end by 4 bases, with 8 bases between. The CDR3 sequence is 12 residues long. Germline CDR1 SNHLY, CDR2 FYNNEI. CDR3 region: CASSVVRYEQYF. The CDR3 region has the DNA TGTGCCAGCAGTGTAGTCCGATACGAGCAGTACTTC. The complete variable domain, with remaining parts taken from reference TRBV2 and TRBJ2-7, reads EPEVTQTPSHQVTQMGQEVILRCVPISNHLYFYWYRQILGQKVEFLVSFYNNEISEKSEIFDDQFSVERPDGSNFTLKIRSTKLEDSAMYFCASSVVRYEQYFGPGTRLTVT.

The chain has TRBV7-2 and TRBJ1-2; 8 bases line up with TRBD1. CDR3 length equals 15 residues. Germline V gene sequence: CDR1 SGHTA, CDR2 FQGNSA. The J segment lost 2 bases and the V segment lost 1 base, leaving 3 bases of the junction unmatched. Here the CDR3 DNA reads TGTGCCAGCAGCTTAGTTCCAGGGGGCAACTATGGCTACACCTTC. This codes for CASSLVPGGNYGYTF.

The CDR3: CASSGRIGAFF. In DNA form, the CDR3 reads TGTGCCAGCAGTGGGAGAATCGGAGCTTTCTTT. The chain couples TRBV2 to TRBJ1-1; D unclear. Germline lookup yields CDR1 SNHLY and CDR2 FYNNEI. CDR3 length: 11 amino acids. V lost 4 bases to trimming and J lost 10 bases, with 10 bases between them. Looking up the rest from reference TRBV2 and TRBJ1-1 gives the full variable domain: EPEVTQTPSHQVTQMGQEVILRCVPISNHLYFYWYRQILGQKVEFLVSFYNNEISEKSEIFDDQFSVERPDGSNFTLKIRSTKLEDSAMYFCASSGRIGAFFGQGTRLTVV.

This clone was counted ten times or more. The rearrangement uses TRBV6-4 and TRBJ2-2; 12 nucleotides line up with TRBD2. Germline V gene data show CDR1 as MRHNA and CDR2 as SNTAGT. V lost 4 bases, J lost 4 bases, and 1 base stayed unmatched. The CDR3 has 15 amino acids. CDR3: CASSASGGATGELFF. CDR3 in DNA: TGTGCCAGCAGTGCTAGCGGGGGGGCCACCGGGGAGCTGTTTTTT.

About this clone itself: This same CDR3 is encoded by further DNA sequences in the sample. The chain joins TRBV30 to TRBJ1-6, with D uncertain. This CDR3 has 17 amino acids. Germline V lookup: CDR1 GTSNPN, CDR2 SVGIG (reference sequence). V shed 1 base and J shed 0 bases, with 13 bases lying between them. The CDR3 reads CAWSGRGWSSYNSPLHF. The CDR3 nucleotides read TGTGCCTGGAGTGGTCGTGGCTGGAGCTCCTATAATTCACCCCTCCACTTT.

V is TRBV27 and J is TRBJ1-1, with 7 bases aligning to TRBD1. The germline V gene encodes CDR1 MNHEY and CDR2 SMNVEV (reference sequence). The CDR3 totals 15 residues. V was clipped by 2 bases and J by 4 bases; unmatched bases: 7. CDR3 sequence (DNA): TGTGCCAGCAGTTTACTTTCAGGGGGAGCCACTGAAGCTTTCTTT. Its translation: CASSLLSGGATEAFF.

The CDR3 sequence: CASSLWGVSNQPQHF. Written as DNA, the CDR3 is TGTGCCAGCAGCTTGTGGGGGGTTAGCAATCAGCCCCAGCATTTT. The chain has TRBV7-8 and TRBJ1-5; perhaps TRBD1 as D (5 bases). CDR1 and CDR2 (germline): SGHVS, FQNEAQ. Trimming took 3 bases from V and 0 from J, leaving 9 bases between them. CDR3 length: 15 residues.